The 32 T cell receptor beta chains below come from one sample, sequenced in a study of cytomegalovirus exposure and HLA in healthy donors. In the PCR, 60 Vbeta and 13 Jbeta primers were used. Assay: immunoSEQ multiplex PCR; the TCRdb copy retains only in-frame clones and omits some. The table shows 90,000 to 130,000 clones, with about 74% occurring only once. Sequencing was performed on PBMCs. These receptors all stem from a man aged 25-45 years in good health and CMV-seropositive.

This CDR3 reads CASSLGTGGSEKLFF. CDR3 in DNA: TGTGCCAGCAGCTTGGGTACAGGGGGCAGTGAAAAACTGTTTTTT. The V call is TRBV5-6, the J call TRBJ1-4; 9 bases are shared with TRBD1. Losses at the gene ends were 0 bases for V and 7 bases for J; bases not matched to a gene: 4. The length of the CDR3 is 15 residues. Germline V gene data show CDR1 as SGHDT and CDR2 as YYEEEE.

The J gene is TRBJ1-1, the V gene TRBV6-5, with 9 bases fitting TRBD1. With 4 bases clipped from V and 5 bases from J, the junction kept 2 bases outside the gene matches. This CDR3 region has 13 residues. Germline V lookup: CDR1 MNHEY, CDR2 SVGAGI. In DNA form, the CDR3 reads TGTGCCAGCAGTTGGGACAGGGAAACTGAAGCTTTCTTT. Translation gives CASSWDRETEAFF.

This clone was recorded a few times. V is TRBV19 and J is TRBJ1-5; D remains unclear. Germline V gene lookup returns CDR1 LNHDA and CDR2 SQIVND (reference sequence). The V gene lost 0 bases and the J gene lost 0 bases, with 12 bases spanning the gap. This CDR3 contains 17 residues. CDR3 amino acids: CASSIDEAHYSNQPQHF. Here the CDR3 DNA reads TGTGCCAGTAGTATAGATGAAGCACACTATAGCAATCAGCCCCAGCATTTT.

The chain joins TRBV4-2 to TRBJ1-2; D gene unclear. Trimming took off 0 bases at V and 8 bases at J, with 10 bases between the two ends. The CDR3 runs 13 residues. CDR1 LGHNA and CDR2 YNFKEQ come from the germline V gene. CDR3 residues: CASSQEGRQGYTF. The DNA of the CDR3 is TGTGCCAGCAGCCAAGAGGGCCGGCAAGGCTACACCTTC.

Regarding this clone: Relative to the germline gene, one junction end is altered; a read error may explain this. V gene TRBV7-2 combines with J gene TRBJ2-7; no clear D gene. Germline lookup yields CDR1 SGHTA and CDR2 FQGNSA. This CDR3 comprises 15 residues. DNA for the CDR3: TGTGCCAGCAGCTTAGATCCAGGTGCCTCCCACGAGCAGTACTTC. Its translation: CASSLDPGASHEQYF.

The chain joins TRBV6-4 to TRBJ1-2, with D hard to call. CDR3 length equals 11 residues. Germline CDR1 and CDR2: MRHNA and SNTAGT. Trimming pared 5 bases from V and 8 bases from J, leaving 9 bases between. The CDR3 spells CASSNGQGYTF. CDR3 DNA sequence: TGTGCCAGCAGTAATGGGCAGGGCTACACCTTC.

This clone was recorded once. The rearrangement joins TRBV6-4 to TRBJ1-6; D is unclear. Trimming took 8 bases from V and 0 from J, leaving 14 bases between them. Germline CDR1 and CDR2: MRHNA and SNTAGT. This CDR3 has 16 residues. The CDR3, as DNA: TGTGCCAGCTTCTACGATCGGAGCTCCTATAATTCACCCCTCCACTTT. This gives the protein CASFYDRSSYNSPLHF.

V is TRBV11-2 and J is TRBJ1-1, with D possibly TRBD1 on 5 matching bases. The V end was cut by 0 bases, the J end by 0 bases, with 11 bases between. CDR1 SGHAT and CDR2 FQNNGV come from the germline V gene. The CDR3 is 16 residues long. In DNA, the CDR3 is TGTGCCAGCAGCTTAGATGGAACAGGCCTGAACACTGAAGCTTTCTTT. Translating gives CASSLDGTGLNTEAFF. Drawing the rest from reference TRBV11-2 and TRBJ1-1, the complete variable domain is EAGVAQSPRYKIIEKRQSVAFWCNPISGHATLYWYQQILGQGPKLLIQFQNNGVVDDSQLPKDRFSAERLKGVDSTLKIQPAKLEDSAVYLCASSLDGTGLNTEAFFGQGTRLTVV.

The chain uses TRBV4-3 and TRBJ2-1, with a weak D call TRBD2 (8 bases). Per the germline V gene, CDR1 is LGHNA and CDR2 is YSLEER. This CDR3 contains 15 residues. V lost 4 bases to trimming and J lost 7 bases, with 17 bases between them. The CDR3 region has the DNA TGCGCCAGCAGCCTCGAGGGGGCGGGGGGTAATGAGCAGTTCTTC. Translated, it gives CASSLEGAGGNEQFF.

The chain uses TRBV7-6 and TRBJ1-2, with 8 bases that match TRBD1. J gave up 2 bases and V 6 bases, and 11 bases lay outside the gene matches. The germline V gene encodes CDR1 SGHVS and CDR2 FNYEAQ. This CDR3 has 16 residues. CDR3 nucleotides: TGTGCCAGCAGTTTCATACAGGGGGAGGTAAACTATGGCTACACCTTC. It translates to CASSFIQGEVNYGYTF.

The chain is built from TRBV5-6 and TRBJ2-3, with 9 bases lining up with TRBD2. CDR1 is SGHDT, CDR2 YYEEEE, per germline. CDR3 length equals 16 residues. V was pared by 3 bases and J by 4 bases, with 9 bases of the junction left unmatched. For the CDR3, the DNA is TGTGCCAGCAGCTCTACTGGCGGGGGGGCCCCAGATACGCAGTATTTT. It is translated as CASSSTGGGAPDTQYF.

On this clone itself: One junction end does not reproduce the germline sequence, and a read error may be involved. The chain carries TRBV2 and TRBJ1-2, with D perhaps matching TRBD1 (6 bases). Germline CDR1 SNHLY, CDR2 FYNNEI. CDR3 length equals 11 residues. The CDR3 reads CASSEGGHPSF. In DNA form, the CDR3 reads TGTGCCAGCAGTGAAGGGGGACACCCATCCTTC.

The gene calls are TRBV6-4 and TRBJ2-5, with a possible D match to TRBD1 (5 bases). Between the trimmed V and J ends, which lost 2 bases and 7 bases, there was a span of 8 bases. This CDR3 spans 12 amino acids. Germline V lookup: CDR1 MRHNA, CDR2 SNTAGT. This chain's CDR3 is CASSDDRGTQYF. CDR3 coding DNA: TGTGCCAGCAGTGACGACAGAGGGACCCAGTACTTC.

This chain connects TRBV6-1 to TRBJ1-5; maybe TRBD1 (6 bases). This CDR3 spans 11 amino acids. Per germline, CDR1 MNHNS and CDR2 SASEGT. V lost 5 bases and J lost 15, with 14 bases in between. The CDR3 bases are TGTGCCAGCAGTTACGGGGGGCTTTGGCATTTT. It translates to CASSYGGLWHF.

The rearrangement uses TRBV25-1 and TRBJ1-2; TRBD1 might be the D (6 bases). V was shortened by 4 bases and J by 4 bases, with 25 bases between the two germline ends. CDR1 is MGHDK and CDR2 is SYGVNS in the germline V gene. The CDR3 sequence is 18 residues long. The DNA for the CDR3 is TGTGCCAGCAGTGCTGTAGGAGGGGGGGGCCCCTTTACCTATGGCTACACCTTC. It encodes CASSAVGGGGPFTYGYTF.

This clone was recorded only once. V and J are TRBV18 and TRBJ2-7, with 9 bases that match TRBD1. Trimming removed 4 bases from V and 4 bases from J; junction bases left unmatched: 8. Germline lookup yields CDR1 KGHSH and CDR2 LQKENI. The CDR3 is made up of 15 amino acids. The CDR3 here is CASSQGQGEIYEQYF. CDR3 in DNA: TGTGCCAGCTCACAGGGACAGGGTGAGATTTACGAGCAGTACTTC.

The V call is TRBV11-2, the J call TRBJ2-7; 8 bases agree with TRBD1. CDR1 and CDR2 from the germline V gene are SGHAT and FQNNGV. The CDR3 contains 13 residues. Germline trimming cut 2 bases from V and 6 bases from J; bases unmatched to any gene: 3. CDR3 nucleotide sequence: TGTGCCAGCAGCTTAACAGGGACAGGCGAGCAGTACTTC. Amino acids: CASSLTGTGEQYF.

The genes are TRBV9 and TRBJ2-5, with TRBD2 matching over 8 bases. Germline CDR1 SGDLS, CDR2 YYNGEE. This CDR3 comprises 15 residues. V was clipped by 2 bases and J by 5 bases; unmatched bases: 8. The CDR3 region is CASSVLGGAGETQYF. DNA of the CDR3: TGTGCCAGCAGCGTCCTCGGGGGGGCAGGTGAGACCCAGTACTTC.

CDR3 in amino acids: CASSRGGVETQYF. CDR3 sequence (DNA): TGTGCCAGCAGTCGAGGGGGAGTTGAGACCCAGTACTTC. The rearrangement joins TRBV27 to TRBJ2-5, with a tentative D call TRBD1 (6 bases). V lost 5 bases and J lost 5, with 12 bases in between. CDR3 length: 13 residues. Germline loops: CDR1 MNHEY, CDR2 SMNVEV (reference sequence).

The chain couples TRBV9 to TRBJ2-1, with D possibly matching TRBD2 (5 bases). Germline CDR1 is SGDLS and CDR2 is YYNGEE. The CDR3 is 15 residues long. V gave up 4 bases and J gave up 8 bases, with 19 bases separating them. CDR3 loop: CASSPEDWRPDEQFF. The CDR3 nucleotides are TGTGCCAGCAGCCCAGAGGACTGGCGCCCGGATGAGCAGTTCTTC. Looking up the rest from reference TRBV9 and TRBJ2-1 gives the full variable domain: DSGVTQTPKHLITATGQRVTLRCSPRSGDLSVYWYQQSLDQGLQFLIQYYNGEERAKGNILERFSAQQFPDLHSELNLSSLELGDSALYFCASSPEDWRPDEQFFGPGTRLTVL.

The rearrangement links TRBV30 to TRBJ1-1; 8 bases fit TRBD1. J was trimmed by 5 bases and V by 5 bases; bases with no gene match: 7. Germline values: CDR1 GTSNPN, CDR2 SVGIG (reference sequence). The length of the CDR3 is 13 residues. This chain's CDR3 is CAWETGARTEAFF. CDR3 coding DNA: TGTGCCTGGGAGACAGGGGCTCGGACTGAAGCTTTCTTT.

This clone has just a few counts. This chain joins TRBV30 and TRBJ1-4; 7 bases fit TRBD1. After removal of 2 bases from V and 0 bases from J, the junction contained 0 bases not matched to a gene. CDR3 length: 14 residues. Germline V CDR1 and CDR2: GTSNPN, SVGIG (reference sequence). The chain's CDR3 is CAWSQGATNEKLFF. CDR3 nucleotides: TGTGCCTGGAGTCAGGGGGCAACTAATGAAAAACTGTTTTTT.

In DNA, the CDR3 is TGTGCCAGCAGCGTAGAGCCCAACTATGGCTACACCTTC. This gives the protein CASSVEPNYGYTF. The rearrangement joins TRBV9 to TRBJ1-2; D call uncertain. From germline, CDR1 is SGDLS and CDR2 YYNGEE. V dropped 0 bases and J dropped 2 bases, with 5 bases sitting between them. The CDR3 contains 13 residues.

DNA for the CDR3: TGTGCCAGCAGTTGGGGGACAGGGTACCAAGAGACCCAGTACTTC. Translated: CASSWGTGYQETQYF. The chain has TRBV27 and TRBJ2-5, with 9 nucleotides matching TRBD1. The ends lost 4 bases at V and 0 bases at J; junction bases unmatched: 3. There are 15 residues in the CDR3. Germline CDR1 reads MNHEY; CDR2 reads SMNVEV (reference sequence).

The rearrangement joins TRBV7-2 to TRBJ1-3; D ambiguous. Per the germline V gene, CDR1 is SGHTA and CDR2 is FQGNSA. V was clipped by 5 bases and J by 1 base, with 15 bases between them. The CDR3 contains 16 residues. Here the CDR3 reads CASSVTGSQSGNTIYF. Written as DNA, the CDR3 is TGTGCCAGCAGCGTTACGGGGTCTCAGTCTGGAAACACCATATATTTT.

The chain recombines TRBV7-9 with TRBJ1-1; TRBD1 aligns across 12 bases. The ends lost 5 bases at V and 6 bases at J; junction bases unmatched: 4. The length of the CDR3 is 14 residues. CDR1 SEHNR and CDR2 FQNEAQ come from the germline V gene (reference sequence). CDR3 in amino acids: CASSEGQGAPEAFF. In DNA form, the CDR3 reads TGTGCCAGCAGCGAGGGACAGGGGGCTCCTGAAGCTTTCTTT.

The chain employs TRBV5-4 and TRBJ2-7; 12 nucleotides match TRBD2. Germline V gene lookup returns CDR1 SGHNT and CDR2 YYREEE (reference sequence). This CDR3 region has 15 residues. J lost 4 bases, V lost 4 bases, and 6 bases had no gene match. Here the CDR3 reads CASSGGLAGGYEQYF. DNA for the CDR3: TGTGCCAGCAGCGGGGGACTAGCGGGCGGGTACGAGCAGTACTTC.

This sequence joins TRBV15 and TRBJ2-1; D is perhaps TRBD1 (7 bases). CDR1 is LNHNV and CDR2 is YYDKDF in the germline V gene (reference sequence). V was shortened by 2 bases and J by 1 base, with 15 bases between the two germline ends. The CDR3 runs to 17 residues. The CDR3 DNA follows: TGTGCCACCAGCAGATTGGGAGGACAGGTGTCCTACAATGAGCAGTTCTTC. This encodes CATSRLGGQVSYNEQFF.

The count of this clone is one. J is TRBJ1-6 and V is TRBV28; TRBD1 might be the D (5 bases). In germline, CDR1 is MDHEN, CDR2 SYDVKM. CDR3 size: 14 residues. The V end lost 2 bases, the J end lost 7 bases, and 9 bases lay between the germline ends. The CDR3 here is CASSLQGENSPLHF. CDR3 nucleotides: TGTGCCAGCAGTTTACAGGGTGAAAATTCACCCCTCCACTTT.

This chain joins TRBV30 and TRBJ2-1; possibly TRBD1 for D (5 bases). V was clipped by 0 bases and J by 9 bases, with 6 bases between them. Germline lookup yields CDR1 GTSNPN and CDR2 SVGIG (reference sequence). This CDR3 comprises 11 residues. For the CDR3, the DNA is TGTGCCTGGAGTGTAAGGGGTGAGCAGTTCTTC. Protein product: CAWSVRGEQFF. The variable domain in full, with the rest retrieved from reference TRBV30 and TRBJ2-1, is SQTIHQWPATLVQPVGSPLSLECTVEGTSNPNLYWYRQAAGRGLQLLFYSVGIGQISSEVPQNLSASRPQDRQFILSSKKLLLSDSGFYLCAWSVRGEQFFGPGTRLTVL.

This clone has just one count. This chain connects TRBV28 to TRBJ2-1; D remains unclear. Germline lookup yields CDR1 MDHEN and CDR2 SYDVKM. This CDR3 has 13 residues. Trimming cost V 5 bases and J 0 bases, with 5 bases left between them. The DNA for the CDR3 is TGTGCCAGCAGTCTGAGCTCCTACAATGAGCAGTTCTTC. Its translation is CASSLSSYNEQFF.

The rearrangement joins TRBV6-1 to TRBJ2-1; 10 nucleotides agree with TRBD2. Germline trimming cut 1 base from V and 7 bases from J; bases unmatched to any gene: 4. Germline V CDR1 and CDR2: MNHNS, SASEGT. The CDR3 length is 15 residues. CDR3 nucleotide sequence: TGTGCCAGCAGTGAAGGCCCTAGCGGGGGAAATGAGCAGTTCTTC. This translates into CASSEGPSGGNEQFF.